These 29 T cell receptor beta chains came from one sample sequenced in a study of Graves' ophthalmopathy and Graves' hyperthyroidism. TCR beta CDR3 amplification used RNA transcripts. RT-PCR with HTBI primers came first, then second-round multiplex PCR. TCRdb re-analysed the multiplex PCR reads in MiXCR, keeping a single row per CDR3 protein. The sample records some 520,000 distinct CDR3 sequences, under 15% being singletons. The sample taken for sequencing was blood. The origin of the receptors is a woman in her twenties or thirties with Graves' ophthalmopathy.

This clonotype was observed a single time. One junction end does not reproduce the germline sequence, and a read error may be involved. V usage is TRBV12-3 or TRBV12-4 and J usage is TRBJ1-1; 7 positions match TRBD1. The CDR3 runs to 15 residues. CDR3 nucleotide sequence: TGTGTCAGCAGGGAGACAGGGCATCATAGCACTGAAGCTTGCTTT. Residues: CVSRETGHHSTEACF.

This clonotype was detected ten times or more. The CDR3 DNA follows: TGTGCTAGTGGGTTCGGGGGGCGACTTGGCTACACCTTC. Residues: CASGFGGRLGYTF. The rearrangement joins TRBV12-5 to TRBJ1-2; TRBD1 is a possible D gene (6 bases). The CDR3 has 13 amino acids. Germline-derived CDR1 and CDR2 are LGHNT and FRNRAP. Trimming cost V 6 bases and J 7 bases, with 15 bases left between them.

There are many counts of this clonotype. The genes are TRBV11-2 and TRBJ2-7, with D perhaps matching TRBD2 (6 bases). This CDR3 is built from 15 residues. Germline V gene data show CDR1 as SGHAT and CDR2 as FQNNGV. The germline V and J ends were trimmed by 4 bases and 2 bases, with 15 bases remaining between them. The CDR3 coding sequence is TGTGCCAGCAGCTCACTCCGGGACTCCACCTACGAGCAGTACTTC. Translating it yields CASSSLRDSTYEQYF.

This clonotype showed up just a few times. The junction shows a germline mismatch at one end, possibly a read error. The chain is built from TRBV11-3 and TRBJ2-5, with 8 bases identical to TRBD1. The CDR3 extends over 13 amino acids. Germline V gene sequence: CDR1 SGHNT, CDR2 YENEEA. CDR3 DNA: TGTGCCAGCAGACAGGGGGGTCGGGAGACCAAGTACTTC. It is translated as CASRQGGRETKYF. Filled out from reference TRBV11-3 and TRBJ2-5, the complete variable domain reads EAGVVQSPRYKIIEKKQPVAFWCNPISGHNTLYWYLQNLGQGPELLIRYENEEAVDDSQLPKDRFSAERLKGVDSTLKIQPAELGDSAVYLCASRQGGRETKYFGPGTRLLVL.

This clonotype was detected many times. The chain employs TRBV13 and TRBJ1-2, with 7 nucleotides matching TRBD1. CDR1 and CDR2 (germline): PRHDT, FYEKMQ (reference sequence). V was clipped by 2 bases and J by 4 bases; unmatched bases: 7. The CDR3 is 15 amino acids. CDR3 sequence reads: CASSLRGQTSYGYTF. Here the CDR3 DNA reads TGTGCCAGCAGCTTAAGGGGACAGACTTCCTATGGCTACACCTTC. Full variable domain (outside the CDR3, taken from reference TRBV13 and TRBJ1-2): AAGVIQSPRHLIKEKRETATLKCYPIPRHDTVYWYQQGPGQDPQFLISFYEKMQSDKGSIPDRFSAQQFSDYHSELNMSSLELGDSALYFCASSLRGQTSYGYTFGSGTRLTVV.

The chain uses TRBV4-1 and TRBJ1-1; D is unresolved. The CDR3 has 15 residues. V was shortened by 1 base and J by 6 bases, with 15 bases between the two germline ends. The V gene's germline CDR1 is MGHRA and CDR2 YSYEKL. In nucleotides, the CDR3 is TGCGCCAGCAGCCAAGTTTGGGGAGGCGAATCTGAAGCTTTCTTT. Translated: CASSQVWGGESEAFF.

The chain links TRBV11-2 to TRBJ1-6; D remains ambiguous. The V gene's germline CDR1 is SGHAT and CDR2 FQNNGV. V was clipped by 7 bases and J by 6 bases, with 13 bases between them. The CDR3 is 14 amino acids. The DNA of the CDR3 is TGTGCCAGCACCCTGGGCAGAGTTAATTCACCCCTCCACTTT. It codes for CASTLGRVNSPLHF.

At least ten counts were recorded for this clonotype. The chain uses TRBV10-3 and TRBJ2-6, with 7 bases identical to TRBD1. The germline gives CDR1 ENHRY, CDR2 SYGVKD. The CDR3 is 16 residues long. The J segment lost 0 bases and the V segment lost 8 bases, leaving 7 bases of the junction unmatched. The CDR3 bases are TGTGCCATCGGACAGGCCCTAACCTCTGGGGCCAACGTCCTGACTTTC. Protein product: CAIGQALTSGANVLTF.

This clonotype appeared many times. The chain joins TRBV20-1 to TRBJ2-7; a possible D gene is TRBD2 (5 bases). V lost 6 bases, J lost 3 bases, and 9 bases lay in between. CDR3 size: 11 residues. Looked up from germline, CDR1 is DFQATT and CDR2 is SNEGSKA (reference sequence). In DNA form, the CDR3 reads TGCAGTGCGGCGGGCGGCTACGAGCAGTACTTC. Translation: CSAAGGYEQYF.

This clonotype appeared a few times. The CDR3 nucleotides read TGTGCCAGCAGTTATAAGCCGGTAACCAACACCGGGGAGCTGTTTTTT. Its translation: CASSYKPVTNTGELFF. This chain joins TRBV6-5 and TRBJ2-2; D is ambiguous. The CDR3 runs to 16 residues. Trimming cost V 3 bases and J 2 bases, with 13 bases left between them. Germline V CDR1 and CDR2: MNHEY, SVGAGI.

The chain recombines TRBV6-1 with TRBJ1-1, with D maybe TRBD1 (5 bases). Germline values: CDR1 MNHNS, CDR2 SASEGT. The CDR3 is 14 residues long. The ends were cut back, 4 bases at V and 4 bases at J, with 13 bases in the middle. The CDR3 loop reads CASSVFGRATEAFF. The CDR3 nucleotides read TGTGCCAGCAGTGTCTTTGGCAGGGCCACTGAAGCTTTCTTT.

This clonotype appeared many times. The J gene is TRBJ2-2, the V gene TRBV6-5; a weak D match, TRBD1 (6 bases). Trimming cost V 3 bases and J 4 bases, with 15 bases left between them. The germline CDR1 and CDR2 sequences are MNHEY and SVGAGI. The CDR3 covers 16 residues. As DNA, the CDR3 is TGTGCCAGCAGTTATGATTCCACAGGGAGCACCGGGGAGCTGTTTTTT. This codes for CASSYDSTGSTGELFF.

The chain recombines TRBV4-1 with TRBJ2-5; unclear D gene. Germline CDR1 reads MGHRA; CDR2 reads YSYEKL. V gave up 4 bases and J gave up 1 base, with 10 bases separating them. This CDR3 comprises 14 residues. CDR3 coding DNA: TGCGCCAGCAGCCCCCTACCCCGCCAAGAGACCCAGTACTTC. Protein: CASSPLPRQETQYF.

This clonotype was observed at least ten times. The J gene is TRBJ2-7, the V gene TRBV5-1; D perhaps matches TRBD1 (5 bases). The length of the CDR3 is 11 residues. Germline V gene lookup returns CDR1 SGHRS and CDR2 YFSETQ. V lost 4 bases, J lost 5 bases, and 7 bases lay in between. The CDR3 region has the DNA TGCGCCAGCAGCAAGGGGCACGAGCAGTACTTC. It codes for CASSKGHEQYF.

Turning to this clonotype: Mismatch with germline at one junction end may stem from a read error. This chain connects TRBV27 to TRBJ2-2; D may match TRBD1 or TRBD2 (5 bases each). The germline V gene has CDR1 MNHEY and CDR2 SMNVEV (reference sequence). The CDR3 contains 12 residues. The CDR3, as DNA: TGTGCCAGCAGTTTGGGGCCCGGGGAGCTGTTGTTT. Protein: CASSLGPGELLF.

This clonotype occurred many times. V and J are TRBV5-1 and TRBJ2-5, with D unresolved. Trimming removed 4 bases from V and 2 bases from J, with 6 bases in between. The germline V gene encodes CDR1 SGHRS and CDR2 YFSETQ. This CDR3 spans 12 amino acids. As DNA, the CDR3 is TGCGCCAGCAGCACGAAACAAGAGACCCAGTACTTC. This encodes CASSTKQETQYF.

At least ten counts were recorded for this clonotype. The chain is built from TRBV28 and TRBJ2-6; 11 bases align to TRBD2. The ends lost 3 bases at V and 0 bases at J; junction bases unmatched: 4. The length of the CDR3 is 18 residues. CDR1 is MDHEN and CDR2 is SYDVKM in the germline V gene. Here the CDR3 reads CASSFLAGGLSGANVLTF. CDR3 sequence (DNA): TGTGCCAGCAGTTTTCTAGCGGGAGGCCTCTCTGGGGCCAACGTCCTGACTTTC.

This clonotype was counted at least ten times. The genes are TRBV27 and TRBJ2-2; a weak D match, TRBD2 (5 bases). The CDR3 totals 15 residues. V was cut by 5 bases and J by 0 bases, with 10 bases left in between. Germline V gene sequence: CDR1 MNHEY, CDR2 SMNVEV (reference sequence). CDR3 sequence reads: CASSLIGANTGELFF. CDR3 DNA: TGTGCCAGCAGTCTCATCGGGGCGAACACCGGGGAGCTGTTTTTT.

The chain carries TRBV4-2 and TRBJ2-5; D might be TRBD1 (5 bases). V was clipped by 0 bases and J by 8 bases, with 16 bases between them. Germline-derived CDR1 and CDR2 are LGHNA and YNFKEQ. CDR3 length equals 15 residues. As DNA, the CDR3 is TGTGCCAGCAGCCAAGATCACTCTGGCAGGGATACCCAGTACTTC. Its translation: CASSQDHSGRDTQYF.

This clonotype was observed many times. This chain's CDR3 is CASSFFGGRGPGNEQYF. Written as DNA, the CDR3 is TGTGCCAGCAGTTTTTTTGGCGGGAGGGGACCGGGAAACGAGCAGTACTTC. The chain carries TRBV28 and TRBJ2-7; 9 positions agree with TRBD2. Germline V gene lookup returns CDR1 MDHEN and CDR2 SYDVKM. V was pared by 3 bases and J by 5 bases, with 14 bases of the junction left unmatched. There are 17 residues in the CDR3.

This clonotype has ten or more counts. The gene calls are TRBV7-3 and TRBJ1-1; 7 bases match TRBD1. Germline loops: CDR1 SGHTA, CDR2 FQGTGA. This CDR3 region has 16 residues. V lost 0 bases, J lost 4 bases, and 8 bases stayed unmatched. CDR3 protein: CASSLTGDRVATEAFF. The CDR3 DNA is TGTGCCAGCAGCTTAACGGGGGACAGAGTCGCCACTGAAGCTTTCTTT.

The sample holds many counts of this clonotype. The V and J genes are TRBV7-2 and TRBJ1-5, with 8 bases lining up with TRBD1. From germline, CDR1 is SGHTA and CDR2 FQGNSA. There are 15 residues in the CDR3. V shed 5 bases and J 4 bases; nucleotides not matched to a gene: 7. CDR3 nucleotides: TGTGCCAGCAGCGCCGGGACAGGACCTAATCAGCCCCAGCATTTT. Translating it yields CASSAGTGPNQPQHF.

This clonotype was counted ten times or more. This rearrangement joins TRBV6-1 to TRBJ2-2; D possibly corresponds to TRBD2 (6 bases). The CDR3 runs to 14 residues. Trimming cost V 4 bases and J 3 bases, with 9 bases left between them. From germline, CDR1 is MNHNS and CDR2 SASEGT. For the CDR3, the DNA is TGTGCCAGCAGTGGGTCTAGCGACACCGGGGAGCTGTTTTTT. It is translated as CASSGSSDTGELFF.

About this clonotype: It may be a read error: a sequence one base away is much more abundant. This rearrangement joins TRBV30 to TRBJ1-1; maybe TRBD1 (5 bases). The CDR3 spans 14 residues. Germline CDR1 GTSNPN, CDR2 SVGIG (reference sequence). This CDR3 reads CAWTPRGAGTEACF. The CDR3 DNA follows: TGTGCCTGGACCCCTCGAGGGGCAGGGACTGAAGCTTGCTTT.

This clonotype was seen many times. The chain couples TRBV29-1 to TRBJ2-7, with D possibly TRBD1 on 6 matching bases. The V gene's germline CDR1 is SQVTM and CDR2 ANQGSEA. The CDR3 length is 13 residues. Between the trimmed V and J ends, which lost 6 bases and 2 bases, there was a span of 14 bases. Here the CDR3 reads CSVGGRDTYEQYF. Written as DNA, the CDR3 is TGCAGCGTAGGGGGAAGGGACACCTACGAGCAGTACTTC.

This clonotype was recorded at least ten times. J is TRBJ2-7 and V is TRBV28, with TRBD1 identical over 7 bases. CDR1 and CDR2 from the germline V gene are MDHEN and SYDVKM. The CDR3 runs 13 residues. Trimming took 10 bases from V and 6 from J; bases not matched to a gene: 12. CDR3 region: CATWLGGPSEQYF. The CDR3 region has the DNA TGTGCCACCTGGCTAGGGGGCCCCTCCGAGCAGTACTTC.

This clonotype has only a few counts. The rearrangement joins TRBV27 to TRBJ1-5, with D possibly being TRBD1 (5 bases). Germline CDR1 MNHEY, CDR2 SMNVEV (reference sequence). V was pared by 6 bases and J by 2 bases, with 14 bases between. The CDR3 runs 15 residues. The CDR3 region is CASSSGLGGNQPQHF. The CDR3 coding sequence is TGTGCCAGCAGCTCGGGACTTGGGGGCAATCAGCCCCAGCATTTT.

The chain is built from TRBV27 and TRBJ1-1; no reliable D call. The germline gives CDR1 MNHEY, CDR2 SMNVEV (reference sequence). V was pared by 2 bases and J by 3 bases, with 10 bases between. The CDR3 is made up of 14 amino acids. The CDR3 loop is CASSLISSDTEAFF. The CDR3, as DNA: TGTGCCAGCAGTTTAATTTCATCTGACACTGAAGCTTTCTTT.

This clonotype was detected many times. The chain joins TRBV29-1 to TRBJ1-2, with D possibly being TRBD1 (5 bases). The length of the CDR3 is 11 residues. V shed 7 bases and J shed 4 bases, with 10 bases lying between them. Per the germline V gene, CDR1 is SQVTM and CDR2 is ANQGSEA. This chain's CDR3 is CSARTIYGYTF. The CDR3 region has the DNA TGCAGCGCCCGGACAATCTATGGCTACACCTTC.